Presented here are 23 T cell receptor beta chains from one specimen sequenced in a study of shared clonotypes between healthy human individuals. The method was immunoSEQ multiplex PCR; TCRdb's version includes in-frame clones alone and lacks a portion of them. The sample includes nearly 750,000 clones, 72% of them seen just once. Specimen: memory CD4+ T cells sorted from blood. Subset specified: CD45RA-negative fraction. These receptors were collected from a woman aged 25 to 39 in good health.

The rearrangement joins TRBV7-9 to TRBJ2-1; unclear D gene. Germline loops: CDR1 SEHNR, CDR2 FQNEAQ (reference sequence). The CDR3 consists of 12 residues. V shed 5 bases and J shed 12 bases, with 14 bases lying between them. The CDR3 DNA reads TGTGCCAGCAGCCAGTCTATTGAAGGGCAGTTCTTC. Residues: CASSQSIEGQFF.

The CDR3 region is CASDRDSSSGANVLTF. The CDR3 coding sequence is TGTGCCAGCGACAGGGACTCCAGCTCTGGGGCCAACGTCCTGACTTTC. This chain joins TRBV7-2 and TRBJ2-6, with D possibly TRBD1 on 7 matching bases. The CDR3 is 16 residues long. Trimming removed 8 bases at V and 0 bases at J, with 14 bases between. The germline V gene encodes CDR1 SGHTA and CDR2 FQGNSA.

This chain links TRBV29-1 with TRBJ2-3, with 7 bases lining up with TRBD2. Germline V gives CDR1 SQVTM, CDR2 ANQGSEA. V shed 7 bases and J 2 bases; nucleotides not matched to a gene: 9. This CDR3 is built from 14 residues. This CDR3 is CSASGGLITDTQYF. CDR3 sequence (DNA): TGCAGCGCCTCCGGGGGACTAATCACAGATACGCAGTATTTT.

This clone was detected only a few times. The V gene is TRBV7-8, the J gene TRBJ1-1; no clear D gene. V lost 3 bases and J lost 0, with 8 bases in between. The V gene's germline CDR1 is SGHVS and CDR2 FQNEAQ. CDR3 length: 14 amino acids. CDR3 amino acids: CASSFLQMNTEAFF. The CDR3 bases are TGTGCCAGCAGCTTCTTACAGATGAACACTGAAGCTTTCTTT.

The V call is TRBV30, the J call TRBJ2-2; unclear D gene. Germline V gives CDR1 GTSNPN, CDR2 SVGIG (reference sequence). The V and J ends lost 5 bases and 1 base respectively, with 17 bases between them. The CDR3 totals 16 residues. In nucleotides, the CDR3 is TGTGCCTGGTCCACGTCCCGGGTCCGGAACACCGGGGAGCTGTTTTTT. Encoded protein: CAWSTSRVRNTGELFF.

In its sample, this clone was seen once. V usage is TRBV18 and J usage is TRBJ2-7; the match to TRBD1 covers 12 bases. The CDR3 has 14 residues. The V and J ends lost 6 bases and 7 bases, in that order; junction bases with no gene match: 7. Germline assignment: CDR1 KGHSH and CDR2 LQKENI. The CDR3 bases are TGTGCCAGCTCGCAGGGACAGGGGGCTCGGGAGCAGTACTTC. Protein sequence: CASSQGQGAREQYF.

This rearrangement joins TRBV29-1 to TRBJ2-7; D tentatively reads TRBD1 or TRBD2 (6 bases each). The germline CDR1 and CDR2 sequences are SQVTM and ANQGSEA. The CDR3 loop spans 14 amino acids. The germline V and J ends were trimmed by 7 bases and 6 bases, with 22 bases remaining between them. CDR3 loop: CSARRDIGSTEQYF. CDR3 nucleotide sequence: TGCAGCGCCAGGAGGGACATCGGTTCTACCGAGCAGTACTTC.

This sequence joins TRBV11-2 and TRBJ1-2, with no clear D. Germline CDR1 is SGHAT and CDR2 is FQNNGV. The CDR3 consists of 13 residues. V was clipped by 5 bases and J by 4 bases, with 11 bases between them. CDR3 sequence reads: CASSPAGFYGYTF. CDR3 coding DNA: TGTGCCAGCAGCCCGGCAGGCTTCTATGGCTACACCTTC.

The rearrangement links TRBV28 to TRBJ1-1; the D is unclear. Germline CDR1 MDHEN, CDR2 SYDVKM. The CDR3 has 16 amino acids. Trimming took 4 bases from V and 0 from J, leaving 15 bases between them. The CDR3 nucleotides are TGTGCCAGCAGTTCCCCCCCGGGTGGTATGAACACTGAAGCTTTCTTT. Protein sequence: CASSSPPGGMNTEAFF.

The chain joins TRBV5-1 to TRBJ2-3; TRBD2 matches 13 bases. The CDR3 covers 19 residues. The trim removed 3 bases at V and 0 bases at J, leaving 10 bases unmatched. CDR1 is SGHRS, CDR2 YFSETQ, per germline. The CDR3: CASSSGLAGMGASTDTQYF. The DNA for the CDR3 is TGCGCCAGCAGCTCGGGACTAGCGGGAATGGGGGCTAGCACAGATACGCAGTATTTT.

The gene calls are TRBV6-5 and TRBJ1-1; D is uncertain. V was pared by 2 bases and J by 5 bases, with 9 bases between. CDR3 length: 13 residues. The germline CDR1 and CDR2 sequences are MNHEY and SVGAGI. CDR3 sequence (DNA): TGTGCCAGCAGTTACCTTGGGAAAACTGAAGCTTTCTTT. It codes for CASSYLGKTEAFF.

Points on this clone: This sample includes further DNA sequences coding for the same CDR3. V usage is TRBV7-3 and J usage is TRBJ2-1; 14 nucleotides align to TRBD2. The junction had 4 bases not matched to a gene; V was cut back by 5 bases and J by 7 bases. This CDR3 has 15 amino acids. Germline-derived CDR1 and CDR2 are SGHTA and FQGTGA. This chain's CDR3 is CASSRLAGGRNEQFF. The CDR3 coding sequence is TGTGCCAGCAGCCGACTAGCGGGAGGGAGGAATGAGCAGTTCTTC.

This clone has only a few counts. The DNA of the CDR3 is TGTGCTAGTGGTAGGGCGGGCGGAGAGACCCAGTACTTC. Encoded protein: CASGRAGGETQYF. The chain is built from TRBV12-5 and TRBJ2-5; D may be TRBD2 (5 bases). The CDR3 is made up of 13 amino acids. The ends were cut back, 5 bases at V and 4 bases at J, with 11 bases in the middle. Germline values: CDR1 LGHNT, CDR2 FRNRAP.

This clone was picked up one time. This chain connects TRBV19 to TRBJ2-1; 13 nucleotides line up with TRBD2. The germline V gene has CDR1 LNHDA and CDR2 SQIVND (reference sequence). Trimming cost V 7 bases and J 8 bases; bases outside gene matches: 11. This CDR3 has 16 residues. CDR3 nucleotides: TGTGCCAGTAACACCCCTCGGACTAGCGGGAGCTATGAGCAGTTCTTC. Translated, it gives CASNTPRTSGSYEQFF.

The chain is built from TRBV27 and TRBJ1-3; D not resolved. In germline, CDR1 is MNHEY, CDR2 SMNVEV (reference sequence). V lost 5 bases, J lost 0 bases, and 5 bases lay in between. The CDR3 extends over 13 amino acids. The CDR3 protein is CASSRLSGNTIYF. CDR3 coding DNA: TGTGCCAGCAGTCGCCTCTCTGGAAACACCATATATTTT.

The chain couples TRBV7-2 to TRBJ2-2; TRBD2 matches 8 bases. The germline CDR1 and CDR2 sequences are SGHTA and FQGNSA. The length of the CDR3 is 14 residues. V gave up 5 bases and J gave up 6 bases; unmatched junction bases: 5. This CDR3 is CASSVLAAAGELFF. The DNA for the CDR3 is TGTGCCAGCAGCGTACTAGCGGCCGCCGGGGAGCTGTTTTTT. Based on the CDR3 plus reference TRBV7-2 and TRBJ2-2, the full variable domain is GAGVSQSPSNKVTEKGKDVELRCDPISGHTALYWYRQSLGQGLEFLIYFQGNSAPDKSGLPSDRFSAERTGGSVSTLTIQRTQQEDSAVYLCASSVLAAAGELFFGEGSRLTVL.

This sequence joins TRBV6-1 and TRBJ2-7; D ambiguous. CDR1 is MNHNS and CDR2 is SASEGT in the germline V gene. The V gene lost 2 bases and the J gene lost 7 bases, with 12 bases spanning the gap. This CDR3 region has 13 residues. CDR3 residues: CASSEWQVGEQYF. CDR3 coding DNA: TGTGCCAGCAGTGAATGGCAGGTTGGGGAGCAGTACTTC.

This rearrangement joins TRBV4-2 to TRBJ1-1; D gene ambiguous. Germline V gene sequence: CDR1 LGHNA, CDR2 YNFKEQ. The V end lost 3 bases, the J end lost 1 base, and 6 bases lay between the germline ends. This CDR3 is built from 13 residues. The CDR3 region is CASSHNWNTEAFF. CDR3 in DNA: TGTGCCAGCAGCCATAACTGGAACACTGAAGCTTTCTTT.

V gene TRBV29-1 combines with J gene TRBJ2-3; 8 bases match TRBD2. The V gene end was trimmed by 6 bases and the J gene end by 2 bases; junction bases not matched to a gene: 10. CDR3 size: 15 residues. CDR1 and CDR2 (germline): SQVTM, ANQGSEA. In DNA form, the CDR3 reads TGCAGCGTCTCGCCGGGAGGGGCCTTCACAGATACGCAGTATTTT. Translating gives CSVSPGGAFTDTQYF.

The rearrangement links TRBV28 to TRBJ2-5; no clear D gene. Trimming took off 5 bases at V and 4 bases at J, with 11 bases between the two ends. From germline, CDR1 is MDHEN and CDR2 SYDVKM. The CDR3 loop spans 13 amino acids. CDR3 sequence reads: CASSAPGLETQYF. The CDR3 DNA follows: TGTGCCAGCAGTGCTCCGGGCCTAGAGACCCAGTACTTC.

Here the CDR3 reads CASSLEGGVETDTQYF. The CDR3 nucleotides read TGCGCCAGCAGCTTGGAGGGGGGAGTGGAGACAGATACGCAGTATTTT. The chain links TRBV5-1 to TRBJ2-3, with D tentatively TRBD1 or TRBD2 (6 bases each). The CDR3 totals 16 residues. Trimming took 0 bases from V and 3 from J, leaving 14 bases between them. Looked up from germline, CDR1 is SGHRS and CDR2 is YFSETQ.

The rearrangement links TRBV18 to TRBJ2-7, with TRBD2 matching 13 bases. Trimming took 4 bases from V and 3 from J; bases not matched to a gene: 3. Germline V lookup: CDR1 KGHSH, CDR2 LQKENI. CDR3 size: 15 residues. The DNA of the CDR3 is TGTGCCAGCTCACTGGGACTAGCGGGGTTCTACGAGCAGTACTTC. Amino acids: CASSLGLAGFYEQYF.

A note on this clone: The same CDR3 also results from other DNA sequences found in this sample. V is TRBV5-1 and J is TRBJ2-1; the match to TRBD1 covers 10 bases. CDR3 size: 14 residues. V trimming: 4 bases; J trimming: 6 bases; junction bases outside the gene matches: 4. CDR1 is SGHRS, CDR2 YFSETQ, per germline. This CDR3 reads CASSIRQGANEQFF. DNA for the CDR3: TGCGCCAGCAGCATAAGACAGGGGGCCAATGAGCAGTTCTTC.